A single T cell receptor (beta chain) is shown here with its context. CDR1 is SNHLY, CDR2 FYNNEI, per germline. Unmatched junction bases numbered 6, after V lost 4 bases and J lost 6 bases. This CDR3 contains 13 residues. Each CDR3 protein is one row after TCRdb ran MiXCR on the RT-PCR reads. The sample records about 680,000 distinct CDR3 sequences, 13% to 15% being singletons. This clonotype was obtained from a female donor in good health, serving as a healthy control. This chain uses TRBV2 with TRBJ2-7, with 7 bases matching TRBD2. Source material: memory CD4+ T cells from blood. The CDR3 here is CASSGEGPGEQYF. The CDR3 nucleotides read TGTGCCAGCAGTGGGGAGGGGCCGGGCGAGCAGTACTTC.